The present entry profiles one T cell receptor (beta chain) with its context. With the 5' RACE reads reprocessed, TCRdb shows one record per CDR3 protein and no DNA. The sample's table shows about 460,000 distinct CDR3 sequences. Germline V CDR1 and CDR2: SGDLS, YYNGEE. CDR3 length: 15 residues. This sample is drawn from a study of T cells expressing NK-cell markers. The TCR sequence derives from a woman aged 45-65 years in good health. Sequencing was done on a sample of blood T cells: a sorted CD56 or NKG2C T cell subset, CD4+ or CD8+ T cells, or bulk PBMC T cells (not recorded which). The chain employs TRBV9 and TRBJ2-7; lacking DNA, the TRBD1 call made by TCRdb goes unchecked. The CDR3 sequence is CASSVGTGGTYEQYF.